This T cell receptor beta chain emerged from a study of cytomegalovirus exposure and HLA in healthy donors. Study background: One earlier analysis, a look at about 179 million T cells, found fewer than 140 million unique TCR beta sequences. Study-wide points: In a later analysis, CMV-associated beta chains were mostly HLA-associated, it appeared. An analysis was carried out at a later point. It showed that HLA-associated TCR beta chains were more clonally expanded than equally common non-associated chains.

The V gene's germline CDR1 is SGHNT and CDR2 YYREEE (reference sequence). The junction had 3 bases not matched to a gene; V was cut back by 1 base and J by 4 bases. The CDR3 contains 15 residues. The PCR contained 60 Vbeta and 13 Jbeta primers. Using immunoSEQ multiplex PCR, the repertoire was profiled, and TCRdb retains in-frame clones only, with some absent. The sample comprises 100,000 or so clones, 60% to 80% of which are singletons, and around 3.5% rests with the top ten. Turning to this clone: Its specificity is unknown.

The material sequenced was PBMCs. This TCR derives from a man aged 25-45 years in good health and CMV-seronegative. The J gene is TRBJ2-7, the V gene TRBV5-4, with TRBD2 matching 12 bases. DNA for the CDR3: TGTGCCAGCAGCTTGCCGCTAGCGGGGGGGTACGAGCAGTACTTC. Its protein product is CASSLPLAGGYEQYF.